Shown below are 30 T cell receptor beta chains from a single sample sequenced in a study of shared clonotypes between healthy human individuals. Measured with immunoSEQ multiplex PCR; TCRdb has only the in-frame clones, and not every one. This table has more than 2,000,000 clones, more than 80% appearing once. The sequencing sample was made of naive CD4+ T cells from PBMCs. Subset denoted: CD45RA+ positively selected. Every receptor here comes from a man between 18 and 29 years old in good health. Some clones in this sample may be carry-over from other donors' samples.

The chain is built from TRBV11-2 and TRBJ2-7; tentatively, D is TRBD2 (6 bases). The CDR3 loop spans 17 amino acids. In germline, CDR1 is SGHAT, CDR2 FQNNGV. Trimming stripped 1 base from V and 2 bases from J, with 18 bases between. The CDR3 here is CASSLVARSRDPYEQYF. CDR3 in DNA: TGTGCCAGCAGCTTAGTTGCGAGATCGCGGGACCCCTACGAGCAGTACTTC.

The CDR3 coding sequence is TGCGCCAGCAGCTTGTTGGTGGGACCTAGCACAGATACGCAGTATTTT. Protein sequence: CASSLLVGPSTDTQYF. The rearrangement links TRBV5-1 to TRBJ2-3; D is perhaps TRBD1 or TRBD2 (5 bases each). Trimming took off 1 base at V and 0 bases at J, with 12 bases between the two ends. CDR1 is SGHRS, CDR2 YFSETQ, per germline. The CDR3 is 16 amino acids.

The chain recombines TRBV7-3 with TRBJ1-1; D is unresolved. Germline V gene data show CDR1 as SGHTA and CDR2 as FQGTGA. Trimming stripped 0 bases from V and 1 base from J, with 12 bases between. This CDR3 is 16 amino acids long. The CDR3 sequence: CASSLTFPRKNTEAFF. DNA for the CDR3: TGTGCCAGCAGCTTAACGTTTCCCAGGAAGAACACTGAAGCTTTCTTT.

The rearrangement uses TRBV7-2 and TRBJ1-4; TRBD1 matches at 9 bases. V lost 5 bases to trimming and J lost 7 bases; unmatched junction nucleotides: 8. Germline values: CDR1 SGHTA, CDR2 FQGNSA. The CDR3 covers 15 residues. The CDR3 here is CASSDRTGAGEKLFF. CDR3 nucleotide sequence: TGTGCCAGCAGCGACAGGACAGGGGCCGGTGAAAAACTGTTTTTT.

The chain combines TRBV2 with TRBJ2-7; no definite D call. Between the trimmed V and J ends, which lost 7 bases and 6 bases, there was a span of 10 bases. Germline CDR1 is SNHLY and CDR2 is FYNNEI. The CDR3 sequence is 11 residues long. The CDR3 DNA is TGTGCCAGCATCAGGATGCCCGAGCAGTACTTC. This gives the protein CASIRMPEQYF. The whole variable domain, filled in from reference TRBV2 and TRBJ2-7, reads EPEVTQTPSHQVTQMGQEVILRCVPISNHLYFYWYRQILGQKVEFLVSFYNNEISEKSEIFDDQFSVERPDGSNFTLKIRSTKLEDSAMYFCASIRMPEQYFGPGTRLTVT.

The V and J genes are TRBV2 and TRBJ1-5; D is uncertain. V lost 5 bases to trimming and J lost 7 bases, with 15 bases between them. Germline V gene sequence: CDR1 SNHLY, CDR2 FYNNEI. The CDR3 contains 14 residues. CDR3 loop: CASSPRSATQPQHF. DNA for the CDR3: TGTGCCAGCAGTCCCAGATCGGCAACACAGCCCCAGCATTTT. Complete variable domain (other parts from reference TRBV2 and TRBJ1-5): EPEVTQTPSHQVTQMGQEVILRCVPISNHLYFYWYRQILGQKVEFLVSFYNNEISEKSEIFDDQFSVERPDGSNFTLKIRSTKLEDSAMYFCASSPRSATQPQHFGDGTRLSIL.

The V and J genes are TRBV18 and TRBJ2-7; D is perhaps TRBD1 or TRBD2 (5 bases each). Trimming took 2 bases from V and 2 from J, leaving 13 bases between them. In germline, CDR1 is KGHSH, CDR2 LQKENI. The CDR3 loop spans 15 amino acids. DNA of the CDR3: TGTGCCAGCTCACCATATAGGGACGACCCCTACGAGCAGTACTTC. It codes for CASSPYRDDPYEQYF.

This sequence joins TRBV11-2 and TRBJ1-5, with 12 nucleotides matching TRBD1. Germline-derived CDR1 and CDR2 are SGHAT and FQNNGV. The V segment lost 5 bases and the J segment 6 bases; nucleotides outside the gene matches: 11. The CDR3 runs 17 residues. The CDR3 DNA reads as TGTGCCAGCAGCCTCGGGACAGGGGGCGCGGGGGCTCAGCCCCAGCATTTT. Residues: CASSLGTGGAGAQPQHF.

The chain carries TRBV6-1 and TRBJ1-1; D is possibly TRBD1 (6 bases). V lost 1 base and J 7 bases, leaving 19 bases between the germline ends. The length of the CDR3 is 16 residues. The germline V gene has CDR1 MNHNS and CDR2 SASEGT. The CDR3 is CASSEGSLRGESEAFF. The CDR3 DNA sequence: TGTGCCAGCAGTGAAGGATCACTTAGGGGGGAAAGTGAAGCTTTCTTT.

This clone was detected only a few times. CDR3 sequence reads: CASSVGSTEAFF. CDR3 coding DNA: TGTGCCAGCAGTGTCGGGAGCACTGAAGCTTTCTTT. This sequence joins TRBV6-1 and TRBJ1-1; no clear D gene. The V end was cut by 4 bases, the J end by 4 bases, with 7 bases between. The germline CDR1 and CDR2 sequences are MNHNS and SASEGT. This CDR3 comprises 12 residues.

This chain connects TRBV18 to TRBJ2-1, with 10 bases fitting TRBD1. The J segment lost 9 bases and the V segment lost 6 bases, leaving 8 bases of the junction unmatched. The CDR3 is 14 residues long. Germline V gene lookup returns CDR1 KGHSH and CDR2 LQKENI. The CDR3 loop is CASSTDRGRVEQFF. The CDR3, as DNA: TGTGCCAGCTCTACGGACAGGGGGAGGGTTGAGCAGTTCTTC.

Regarding this clone: Other DNA sequences of this sample code for an identical CDR3. This sequence joins TRBV30 and TRBJ2-7; weak D call: TRBD1 (6 bases). The germline V gene encodes CDR1 GTSNPN and CDR2 SVGIG (reference sequence). The CDR3 is 12 residues long. With 1 base removed from V and 3 bases from J, the gap between germline ends came to 7 bases. CDR3 sequence: CAWSAQGYEQYF. The CDR3 nucleotides read TGTGCCTGGAGTGCACAGGGCTACGAGCAGTACTTC.

The count of this clone is one. The V call is TRBV15, the J call TRBJ2-1, with a possible D match to TRBD2 (6 bases). CDR3 length equals 15 residues. The germline V gene has CDR1 LNHNV and CDR2 YYDKDF (reference sequence). Trimming left V 2 bases short and J 2 bases short, with 10 bases between. The CDR3 DNA is TGTGCCACCAGCAGAACTCAGCGGGCCTACAATGAGCAGTTCTTC. It is translated as CATSRTQRAYNEQFF.

This rearrangement joins TRBV6-5 to TRBJ1-2, with 9 bases that match TRBD1. The V gene end was trimmed by 4 bases and the J gene end by 8 bases; junction bases not matched to a gene: 8. The germline V gene has CDR1 MNHEY and CDR2 SVGAGI. The CDR3 runs 14 residues. CDR3 region: CASSSGQGRWGYTF. CDR3 nucleotide sequence: TGTGCCAGCAGTTCGGGACAGGGCAGGTGGGGCTACACCTTC.

This CDR3 reads CASSLGLAGDPDTQYF. CDR3 nucleotide sequence: TGCGCCAGCAGCTTGGGACTAGCGGGAGATCCAGATACGCAGTATTTT. V usage is TRBV5-1 and J usage is TRBJ2-3; TRBD2 matches at 12 bases. The CDR3 covers 16 residues. The ends lost 0 bases at V and 4 bases at J; junction bases unmatched: 3. CDR1 SGHRS and CDR2 YFSETQ come from the germline V gene.

Concerning this clone: This specimen includes other DNA sequences encoding the same CDR3. This chain's CDR3 is CASSPVRNTEAFF. The CDR3 nucleotides are TGTGCCAGCTCACCAGTGAGAAACACTGAAGCTTTCTTT. The gene calls are TRBV18 and TRBJ1-1; D remains ambiguous. The germline gives CDR1 KGHSH, CDR2 LQKENI. Trimming took 2 bases from V and 2 from J, leaving 6 bases between them. The CDR3 loop spans 13 amino acids.

J is TRBJ1-3 and V is TRBV28; perhaps TRBD1 as D (5 bases). V was trimmed by 2 bases and J by 0 bases, leaving 17 bases between them. Germline V lookup: CDR1 MDHEN, CDR2 SYDVKM. This CDR3 spans 18 amino acids. CDR3 coding DNA: TGTGCCAGCAGTTTAACCATGCCGACAGTTCGCTCTGGAAACACCATATATTTT. Amino acid sequence: CASSLTMPTVRSGNTIYF.

Written as DNA, the CDR3 is TGTGCCAGCAGCCTGAGACGGACAGCCTCCCCCTACGAGCAGTACTTC. It yields the protein CASSLRRTASPYEQYF. V is TRBV5-4 and J is TRBJ2-7, with D tentatively TRBD1 (6 bases). The CDR3 totals 16 residues. Trimming removed 4 bases from V and 2 bases from J, with 19 bases in between. Per the germline V gene, CDR1 is SGHNT and CDR2 is YYREEE (reference sequence).

This rearrangement joins TRBV5-1 to TRBJ2-5; TRBD1 agrees at 8 bases. With V trimmed by 6 bases and J by 5 bases, 3 bases remained unmatched. The V gene's germline CDR1 is SGHRS and CDR2 YFSETQ. This CDR3 has 12 residues. The CDR3, as DNA: TGCGCCAGCACGAGACAGGGGGAGACCCAGTACTTC. Translating it yields CASTRQGETQYF.

V gene TRBV21-1 combines with J gene TRBJ2-7; no check of the table's D call, TRBD2, against the DNA was made. TRBV21-1 is noted as a pseudogene. The CDR3 consists of 13 residues. CDR3 residues: CASSNLRRGEQYF. As DNA, the CDR3 is TGTGCCAGCAGCAACCTCCGCCGAGGGGAGCAGTACTTC.

In regard to this clone: Other nucleotide sequences from this sample produce the same CDR3. The gene calls are TRBV5-1 and TRBJ2-2; a weak D match, TRBD1 (5 bases). The germline V and J ends were trimmed by 0 bases and 7 bases, with 7 bases remaining between them. This CDR3 region has 13 residues. Germline CDR1 reads SGHRS; CDR2 reads YFSETQ. CDR3: CASSLGQGGELFF. The DNA of the CDR3 is TGCGCCAGCAGCTTGGGGCAGGGCGGGGAGCTGTTTTTT.

The J gene is TRBJ1-4, the V gene TRBV21-1. TRBV21-1 is recorded as a pseudogene. This CDR3 is 16 amino acids long. CDR3 sequence reads: CAGSKRGRETNEKLFF. The DNA for the CDR3 is TGTGCCGGCAGCAAAAGGGGGAGGGAGACTAATGAAAAACTGTTTTTT.

The V call is TRBV27, the J call TRBJ2-2; 14 positions match TRBD2. Germline CDR1 MNHEY, CDR2 SMNVEV (reference sequence). The CDR3 is 17 amino acids. V trimming: 6 bases; J trimming: 5 bases; junction bases outside the gene matches: 8. Written as DNA, the CDR3 is TGTGCCAGCAGCCCTTTTCGACTAGCGGGAGGGACCGGGGAGCTGTTTTTT. Amino acids: CASSPFRLAGGTGELFF.

Worth noting for this clone: The sample carries other DNA sequences with the same CDR3. The CDR3 coding sequence is TGTGCCAGCAGCTGGTCAGCGTCAAGTTACAATGAGCAGTTCTTC. Its protein product is CASSWSASSYNEQFF. The V call is TRBV7-2, the J call TRBJ2-1; D uncertain. This CDR3 comprises 15 residues. The V gene's germline CDR1 is SGHTA and CDR2 FQGNSA. The V end was cut by 4 bases, the J end by 4 bases, with 14 bases between.

This clone was recorded only once. The V call is TRBV14, the J call TRBJ2-7, with a weak D call TRBD1 (6 bases). Germline CDR1 and CDR2: SGHDN and FVKESK. Trimming left V 1 base short and J 6 bases short, with 13 bases between. The CDR3 is made up of 14 amino acids. DNA for the CDR3: TGTGCCAGCAGCCAAGCAACAGGGTTAGTCGAGCAGTACTTC. Its protein product is CASSQATGLVEQYF.

The V call is TRBV19, the J call TRBJ2-2; D remains ambiguous. The V gene's germline CDR1 is LNHDA and CDR2 SQIVND (reference sequence). There are 17 residues in the CDR3. Trimming took 2 bases from V and 5 from J, leaving 18 bases between them. The CDR3 DNA follows: TGTGCCAGTAGTATACTATTAGTCCCCGCTAATACCGGGGAGCTGTTTTTT. Its protein is CASSILLVPANTGELFF.

The chain employs TRBV2 and TRBJ1-2; D gene unclear. Trimming removed 1 base from V and 4 bases from J, with 10 bases in between. CDR1 and CDR2 from the germline V gene are SNHLY and FYNNEI. The length of the CDR3 is 14 residues. CDR3 in amino acids: CASSEETSIYGYTF. CDR3 bases: TGTGCCAGCAGTGAAGAGACAAGCATCTATGGCTACACCTTC.

V gene TRBV28 combines with J gene TRBJ1-5; D unclear. V was pared by 6 bases and J by 0 bases, with 6 bases between. The CDR3 consists of 13 residues. The germline gives CDR1 MDHEN, CDR2 SYDVKM. CDR3 in DNA: TGTGCCAGCAGGGCAGATAGCAATCAGCCCCAGCATTTT. This encodes CASRADSNQPQHF.

The V call is TRBV7-9, the J call TRBJ1-1; possibly TRBD1 for D (6 bases). V lost 3 bases and J 1 base, leaving 12 bases between the germline ends. The germline gives CDR1 SEHNR, CDR2 FQNEAQ (reference sequence). CDR3 size: 15 residues. The CDR3 sequence: CASSLSGAENTEAFF. The CDR3 bases are TGTGCCAGCAGCTTGTCGGGGGCCGAGAACACTGAAGCTTTCTTT. Filled out from reference TRBV7-9 and TRBJ1-1, the complete variable domain reads DTGVSQNPRHKITKRGQNVTFRCDPISEHNRLYWYRQTLGQGPEFLTYFQNEAQLEKSRLLSDRFSAERPKGSFSTLEIQRTEQGDSAMYLCASSLSGAENTEAFFGQGTRLTVV.

The CDR3: CASTWTGGHQPQHF. For the CDR3, the DNA is TGTGCCAGCACCTGGACAGGGGGCCATCAGCCCCAGCATTTT. The J gene is TRBJ1-5, the V gene TRBV6-1, with 11 bases aligning to TRBD1. The CDR3 spans 14 residues. Germline-derived CDR1 and CDR2 are MNHNS and SASEGT. V shed 7 bases, J shed 5 bases, and the junction held 4 bases outside the gene matches.